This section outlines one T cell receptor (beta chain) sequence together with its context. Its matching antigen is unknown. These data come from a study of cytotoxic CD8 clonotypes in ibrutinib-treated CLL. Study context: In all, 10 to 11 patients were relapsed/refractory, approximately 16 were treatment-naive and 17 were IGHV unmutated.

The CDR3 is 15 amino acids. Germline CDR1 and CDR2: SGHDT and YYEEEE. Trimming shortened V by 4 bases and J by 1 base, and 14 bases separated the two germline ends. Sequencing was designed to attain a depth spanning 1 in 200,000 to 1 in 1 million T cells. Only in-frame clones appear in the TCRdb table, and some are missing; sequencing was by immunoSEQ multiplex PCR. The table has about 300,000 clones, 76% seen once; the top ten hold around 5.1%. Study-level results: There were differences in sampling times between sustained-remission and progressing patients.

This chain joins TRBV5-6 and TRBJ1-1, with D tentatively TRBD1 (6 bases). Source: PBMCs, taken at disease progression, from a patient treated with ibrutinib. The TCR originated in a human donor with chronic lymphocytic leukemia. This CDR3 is CASSRYPDRNTEAFF. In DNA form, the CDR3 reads TGTGCCAGCAGCCGTTATCCGGACAGGAACACTGAAGCTTTCTTT.